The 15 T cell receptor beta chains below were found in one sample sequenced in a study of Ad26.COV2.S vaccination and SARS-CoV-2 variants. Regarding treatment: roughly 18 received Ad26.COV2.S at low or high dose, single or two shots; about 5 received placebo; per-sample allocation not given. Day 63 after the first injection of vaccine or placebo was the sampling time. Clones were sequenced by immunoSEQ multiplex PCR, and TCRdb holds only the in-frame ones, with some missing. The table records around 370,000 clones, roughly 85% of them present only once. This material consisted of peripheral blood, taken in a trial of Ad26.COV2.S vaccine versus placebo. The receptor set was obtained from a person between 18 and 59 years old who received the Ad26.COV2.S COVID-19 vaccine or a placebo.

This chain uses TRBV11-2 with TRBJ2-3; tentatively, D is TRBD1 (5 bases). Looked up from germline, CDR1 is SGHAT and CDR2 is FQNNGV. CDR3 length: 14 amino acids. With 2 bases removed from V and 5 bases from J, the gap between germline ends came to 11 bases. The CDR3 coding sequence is TGTGCCAGCAGCTTAAGGGGTCGTGAAGATACGCAGTATTTT. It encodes CASSLRGREDTQYF.

The CDR3 DNA is TGTGCCATCAGTGAGTCGACAGGGATTGGGTCCTACGAGCAGTACTTC. Its protein is CAISESTGIGSYEQYF. The V call is TRBV10-3, the J call TRBJ2-7; 7 bases match TRBD1. Per the germline V gene, CDR1 is ENHRY and CDR2 is SYGVKD. The CDR3 has 16 amino acids. Unmatched junction bases numbered 6, after V lost 0 bases and J lost 1 base.

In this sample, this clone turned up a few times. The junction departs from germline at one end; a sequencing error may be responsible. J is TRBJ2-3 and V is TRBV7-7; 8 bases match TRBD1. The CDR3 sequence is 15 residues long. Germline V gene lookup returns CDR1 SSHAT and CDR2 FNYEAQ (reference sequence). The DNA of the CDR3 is TGTGCTAGCAGCTTAGTGACAGGGGGCACAGATACGCAGTATTTT. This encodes CASSLVTGGTDTQYF.

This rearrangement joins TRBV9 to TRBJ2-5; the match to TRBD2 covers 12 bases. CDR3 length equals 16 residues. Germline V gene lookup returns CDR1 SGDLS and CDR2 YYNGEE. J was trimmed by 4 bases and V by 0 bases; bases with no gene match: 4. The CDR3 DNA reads TGTGCCAGCAGCGTAGCGACTAGCGGGAGTGTAGAGACCCAGTACTTC. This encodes CASSVATSGSVETQYF.

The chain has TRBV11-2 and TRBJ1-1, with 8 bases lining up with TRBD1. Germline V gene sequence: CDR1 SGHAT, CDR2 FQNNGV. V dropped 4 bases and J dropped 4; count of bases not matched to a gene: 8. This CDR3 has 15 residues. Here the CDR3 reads CASSSNRGKVTEAFF. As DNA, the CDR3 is TGTGCCAGCAGCTCCAACAGGGGGAAGGTCACTGAAGCTTTCTTT.

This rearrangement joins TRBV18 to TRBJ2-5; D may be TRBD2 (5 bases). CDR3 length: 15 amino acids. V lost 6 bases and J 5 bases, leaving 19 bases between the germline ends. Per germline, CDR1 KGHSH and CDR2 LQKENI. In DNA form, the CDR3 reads TGTGCCAGCTCCCCAAGCGGACCTCCCTCTGAGACCCAGTACTTC. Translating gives CASSPSGPPSETQYF.

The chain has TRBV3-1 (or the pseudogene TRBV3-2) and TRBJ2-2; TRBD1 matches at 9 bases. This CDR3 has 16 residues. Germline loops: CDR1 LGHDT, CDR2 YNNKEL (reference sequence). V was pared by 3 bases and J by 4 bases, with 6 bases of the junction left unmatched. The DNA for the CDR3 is TGTGCCAGCAGCCAGGCGGGACAGGGAGGCACCGGGGAGCTGTTTTTT. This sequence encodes CASSQAGQGGTGELFF.

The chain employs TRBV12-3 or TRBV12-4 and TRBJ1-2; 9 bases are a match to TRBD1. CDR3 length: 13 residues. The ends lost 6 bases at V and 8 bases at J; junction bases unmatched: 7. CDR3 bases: TGTGCCAGCAGCCCGGACAGGGGCAGGGGCTACACCTTC. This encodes CASSPDRGRGYTF.

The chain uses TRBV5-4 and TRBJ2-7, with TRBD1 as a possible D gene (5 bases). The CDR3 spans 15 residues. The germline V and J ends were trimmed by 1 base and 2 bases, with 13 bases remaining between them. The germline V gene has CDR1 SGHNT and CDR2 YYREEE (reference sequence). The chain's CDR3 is CASSLRGSFPYEQYF. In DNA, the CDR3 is TGTGCCAGCAGCTTGAGGGGTTCATTCCCCTACGAGCAGTACTTC.

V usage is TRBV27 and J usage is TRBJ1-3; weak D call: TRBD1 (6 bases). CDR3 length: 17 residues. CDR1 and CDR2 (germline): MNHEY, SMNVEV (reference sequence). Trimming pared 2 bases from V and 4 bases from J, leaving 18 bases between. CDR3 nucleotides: TGTGCCAGCAGTTTACGTGGGGGCAGGGCAGGGGGAAACACCATATATTTT. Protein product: CASSLRGGRAGGNTIYF.

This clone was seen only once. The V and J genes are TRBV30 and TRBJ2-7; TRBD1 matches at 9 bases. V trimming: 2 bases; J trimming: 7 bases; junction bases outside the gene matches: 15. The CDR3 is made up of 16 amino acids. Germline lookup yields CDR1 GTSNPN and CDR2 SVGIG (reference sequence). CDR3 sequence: CAWSQMTGGRQKEQYF. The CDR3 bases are TGTGCCTGGAGTCAAATGACAGGGGGGAGGCAGAAGGAGCAGTACTTC. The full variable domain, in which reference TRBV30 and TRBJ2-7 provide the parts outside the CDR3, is SQTIHQWPATLVQPVGSPLSLECTVEGTSNPNLYWYRQAAGRGLQLLFYSVGIGQISSEVPQNLSASRPQDRQFILSSKKLLLSDSGFYLCAWSQMTGGRQKEQYFGPGTRLTVT.

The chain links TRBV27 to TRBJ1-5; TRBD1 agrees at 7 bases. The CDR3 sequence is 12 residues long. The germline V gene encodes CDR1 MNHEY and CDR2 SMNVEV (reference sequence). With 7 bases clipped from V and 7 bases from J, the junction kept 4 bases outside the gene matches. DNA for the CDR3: TGTGCCAGCAAGGGGGCGGGGCAGCCCCAGCATTTT. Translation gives CASKGAGQPQHF.

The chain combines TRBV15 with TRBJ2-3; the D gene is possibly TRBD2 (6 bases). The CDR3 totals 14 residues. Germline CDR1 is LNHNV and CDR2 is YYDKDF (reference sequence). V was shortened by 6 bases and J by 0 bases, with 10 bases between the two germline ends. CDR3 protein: CATREGTSTDTQYF. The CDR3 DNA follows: TGTGCCACCAGGGAGGGAACTAGCACAGATACGCAGTATTTT.

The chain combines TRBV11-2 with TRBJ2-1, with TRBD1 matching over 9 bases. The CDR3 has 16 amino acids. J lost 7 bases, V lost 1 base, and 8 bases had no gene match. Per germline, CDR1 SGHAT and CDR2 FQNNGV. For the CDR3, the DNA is TGTGCCAGCAGCTTAGGTCGGGGGACAGGGATGAATGAGCAGTTCTTC. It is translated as CASSLGRGTGMNEQFF.

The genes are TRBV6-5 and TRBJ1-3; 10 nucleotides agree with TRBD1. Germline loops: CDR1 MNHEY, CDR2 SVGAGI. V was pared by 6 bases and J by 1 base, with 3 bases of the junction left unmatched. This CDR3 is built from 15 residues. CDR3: CASRTGGLSGNTIYF. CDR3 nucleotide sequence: TGTGCCAGCAGGACAGGGGGCTTATCTGGAAACACCATATATTTT.